The sequence of this TCR beta chain was determined in a study of tumor-infiltrating lymphocytes in primary liver carcinoma. Study context: The patient population consisted of men and women between 30 and 69 years of age.

The investigators made TCR beta cDNA from approximately 0.5 ug total RNA, using a constant-region primer. Amplification in three nested multiplex PCR rounds with slightly modified ARM-PCR gave rise to TCR beta libraries. TRBV1-TRBV30 forward primers and a C-beta reverse primer were used in the first two PCR rounds, which each ran for around 10 cycles. In TCRdb, the multiplex PCR reads were re-called with MiXCR into one record per CDR3 protein. The sample yields fewer than 350,000 distinct CDR3 sequences, almost 65% seen once. It was unsorted whole blood that yielded blood RNA, and germline DNA was also extracted. No treatment had been given to the patients, who were chronically infected with HBV. This CDR3 is built from 12 residues. Germline V CDR1 and CDR2: LGHNA, YNFKEQ. Turning to this clonotype: A read error may account for a junction end that differs from germline.

The source material was peripheral blood. The receptor comes from a man aged 35-49 years with primary liver carcinoma and hepatitis B virus infection. V is TRBV4-2 and J is TRBJ2-1; a weak D match, TRBD2 (5 bases). Here the CDR3 reads CASNQEGNEQFF. The DNA for the CDR3 is TGTGCCAGCAACCAAGAGGGAAATGAGCAGTTCTTC.